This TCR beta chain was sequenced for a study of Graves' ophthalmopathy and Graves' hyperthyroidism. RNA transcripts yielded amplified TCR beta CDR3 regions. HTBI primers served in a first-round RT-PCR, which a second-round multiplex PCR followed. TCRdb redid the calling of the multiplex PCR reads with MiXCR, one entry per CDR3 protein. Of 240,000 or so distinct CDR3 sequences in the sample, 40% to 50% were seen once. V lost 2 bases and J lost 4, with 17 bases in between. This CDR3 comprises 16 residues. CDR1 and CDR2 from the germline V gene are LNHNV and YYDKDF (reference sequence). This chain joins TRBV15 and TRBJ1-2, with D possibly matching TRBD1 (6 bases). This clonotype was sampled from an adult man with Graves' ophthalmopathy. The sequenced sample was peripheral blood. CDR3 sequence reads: CATSRHMSRDIYGYTF. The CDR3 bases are TGTGCCACCAGCAGACATATGTCCCGGGACATCTATGGCTACACCTTC.